This T cell receptor (beta chain) was captured by sequencing in a study of vaccination effects on CD4 cells after COVID-19. The protocol was immunoSEQ multiplex PCR, while the TCRdb copy is restricted to in-frame clones and leaves out a portion. The profile shows 50,000 to 70,000 clones, 55% to 75% of them singletons. After more than 9 days in culture, the CD4+ T cells were isolated. Germline values: CDR1 LNHDA, CDR2 SQIVND (reference sequence). The CDR3 spans 15 residues. V lost 2 bases to trimming and J lost 5 bases, with 15 bases between them. This clone was counted only a few times. Its target is not known.

Sequences were derived from CD4+ T cells from PBMCs cultured without peptide, sampled before COVID-19 vaccination. This sequence originates from a human donor who had a prior SARS-CoV-2 infection. This sequence joins TRBV19 and TRBJ1-2; D may be TRBD1 (6 bases). The CDR3 protein is CASSIPGDTRYGYTF. Written as DNA, the CDR3 is TGTGCCAGTAGTATACCGGGGGACACCCGGTATGGCTACACCTTC.